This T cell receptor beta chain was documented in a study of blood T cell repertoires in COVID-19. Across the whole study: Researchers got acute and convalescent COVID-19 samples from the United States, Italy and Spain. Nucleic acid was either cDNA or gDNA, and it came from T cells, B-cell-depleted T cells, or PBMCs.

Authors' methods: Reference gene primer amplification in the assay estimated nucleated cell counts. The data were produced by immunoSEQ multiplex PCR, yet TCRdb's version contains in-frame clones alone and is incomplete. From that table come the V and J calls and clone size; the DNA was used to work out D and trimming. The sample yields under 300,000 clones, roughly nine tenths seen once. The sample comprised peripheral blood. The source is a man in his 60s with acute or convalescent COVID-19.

CDR3 coding DNA: TGTGCCAGCATTCCCGATGGACAGGGGAGGACCACTGAAGCTTTCTTT. Its protein is CASIPDGQGRTTEAFF. The chain recombines TRBV28 with TRBJ1-1, with 9 bases identical to TRBD1. The CDR3 covers 16 residues. The junction had 13 bases not matched to a gene; V was cut back by 7 bases and J by 4 bases. The germline CDR1 and CDR2 sequences are MDHEN and SYDVKM.